This is a list of T cell receptor beta chains from one sample in a study of cytomegalovirus exposure and HLA in healthy donors. Sequencing was performed with immunoSEQ multiplex PCR; in TCRdb, only in-frame clones are kept and a portion is missing. The table records 100,000 to 150,000 clones, approximately 92% of them present only once. Source material: PBMCs. These receptors all come from a woman between 18 and 29 years old in good health and CMV-seronegative. Each CDR3 is given with its conserved first and last residue. The order of the fields is V gene, clone size, J gene, D gene, CDR3 DNA, CDR3 protein. D genes are given only for firm matches. Clone size is stated in some rows and not others, as once, few, many or a class when expanded.

v_call: TRBV5-6
clone_size: .
j_call: TRBJ1-1
d_call: .
cdr3_nt: TGTGCCAGCAGCTTGGTTGCCCCCGCGGGGGCTGAAGCTTTCTTT
cdr3_aa: CASSLVAPAGAEAFF

v_call: TRBV5-5
clone_size: few
j_call: TRBJ1-1
d_call: .
cdr3_nt: TGTGCCAGCAGCTTGGTCAGGGTCGCTGAAGCTTTCTTT
cdr3_aa: CASSLVRVAEAFF

v_call: TRBV4-1
clone_size: .
j_call: TRBJ1-2
d_call: .
cdr3_nt: TGCGCCAGCAGCCAGTACCCTGAGGTCCAGACTAACTATGGCTACACCTTC
cdr3_aa: CASSQYPEVQTNYGYTF

v_call: TRBV12-5
clone_size: .
j_call: TRBJ2-7
d_call: TRBD2
cdr3_nt: TGTGCTAGTGGTTCACTAGCGGGGAACTCCTACGAGCAGTACTTC
cdr3_aa: CASGSLAGNSYEQYF

v_call: TRBV6-6
clone_size: .
j_call: TRBJ1-5
d_call: TRBD1
cdr3_nt: TGTGCCAGCAGTTACGGGACAGGGAATAATCAGCCCCAGCATTTT
cdr3_aa: CASSYGTGNNQPQHF

v_call: TRBV5-1
clone_size: .
j_call: TRBJ2-5
d_call: TRBD1
cdr3_nt: TGCGCCAGCAGCGTGGACAGGGGGCGAGAGACCCAGTACTTC
cdr3_aa: CASSVDRGRETQYF

v_call: TRBV18
clone_size: .
j_call: TRBJ1-2
d_call: .
cdr3_nt: TGTGCCAGCTCACCGTCCAAGGGGGAAGGGGATGGCTACACCTTC
cdr3_aa: CASSPSKGEGDGYTF

v_call: TRBV19
clone_size: .
j_call: TRBJ1-5
d_call: .
cdr3_nt: TGTGCCAGTAGTCCGCATACAGGAGAATATAGCAATCAGCCCCAGCATTTT
cdr3_aa: CASSPHTGEYSNQPQHF

v_call: TRBV5-1
clone_size: .
j_call: TRBJ1-4
d_call: .
cdr3_nt: TGCGCCAGCAGCTTGCGGGGGGCCGAGGAAAAACTGTTTTTT
cdr3_aa: CASSLRGAEEKLFF

v_call: TRBV4-2
clone_size: .
j_call: TRBJ1-3
d_call: .
cdr3_nt: TGTGCCAGCAGTCCTGAGTTGGGGGCAGTCTCTGGAAACACCATATATTTT
cdr3_aa: CASSPELGAVSGNTIYF

v_call: TRBV5-6
clone_size: .
j_call: TRBJ1-6
d_call: TRBD1
cdr3_nt: TGTGCCAGCAGCTACCGACAGGGGGAGACCTATAATTCACCCCTCCACTTT
cdr3_aa: CASSYRQGETYNSPLHF

v_call: TRBV5-1
clone_size: .
j_call: TRBJ1-2
d_call: .
cdr3_nt: TGCGCCAGCAGCTTGTTGGCAGGGTCGGATGGCTACACCTTC
cdr3_aa: CASSLLAGSDGYTF

v_call: TRBV28
clone_size: once
j_call: TRBJ1-2
d_call: .
cdr3_nt: TGTGCCAGCAGCACGCGGGGGCTCAGAACTTTTGGTTATGGCTACACCTTC
cdr3_aa: CASSTRGLRTFGYGYTF

v_call: TRBV5-1
clone_size: .
j_call: TRBJ2-7
d_call: TRBD2
cdr3_nt: TGCGCCAGCAGCTTGGCCCCGGGACTAGCGGGGGGGCAGAGAACTTACGAGCAGTACTTC
cdr3_aa: CASSLAPGLAGGQRTYEQYF

v_call: TRBV9
clone_size: .
j_call: TRBJ1-2
d_call: .
cdr3_nt: TGTGCCAGCAGCATACGGGAGGGAGGCCGCTATGGCTACACCTTC
cdr3_aa: CASSIREGGRYGYTF

v_call: TRBV27
clone_size: .
j_call: TRBJ2-4
d_call: TRBD2
cdr3_nt: TGTGCCAGCAGCGGACTAGACCGAAACATTCAGTACTTC
cdr3_aa: CASSGLDRNIQYF

v_call: TRBV12-5
clone_size: .
j_call: TRBJ1-6
d_call: .
cdr3_nt: TGTGCTAGTGGGGCCGGACAACCCCATTCACCCCTCCACTTT
cdr3_aa: CASGAGQPHSPLHF

v_call: TRBV4-2
clone_size: .
j_call: TRBJ2-2
d_call: TRBD2
cdr3_nt: TGTGCCAGCAGCCACCCTCCCGGCGGGGGACCTGGGACCGGGGAGCTGTTTTTT
cdr3_aa: CASSHPPGGGPGTGELFF

v_call: TRBV9
clone_size: .
j_call: TRBJ2-1
d_call: TRBD2
cdr3_nt: TGTGCCAGCAGCGTAAATCGTGGGGGGGCCTACAATGAGCAGTTCTTC
cdr3_aa: CASSVNRGGAYNEQFF

v_call: TRBV5-5
clone_size: .
j_call: TRBJ2-7
d_call: .
cdr3_nt: TGTGCCAGCAGCGGCGTGGGGGGTTACGAGCAGTACTTC
cdr3_aa: CASSGVGGYEQYF

v_call: TRBV7-9
clone_size: once
j_call: TRBJ1-6
d_call: .
cdr3_nt: TGTGCCAGCAGCTTAGTTAATTTCTCCTATAATTCACCCCTCCACTTT
cdr3_aa: CASSLVNFSYNSPLHF

v_call: TRBV6-5
clone_size: .
j_call: TRBJ1-1
d_call: .
cdr3_nt: TGTGCCAGCAGTTACGCCGACAGGTTCACTGAAGCTTTCTTT
cdr3_aa: CASSYADRFTEAFF

v_call: TRBV27
clone_size: .
j_call: TRBJ2-3
d_call: TRBD2
cdr3_nt: TGTGCCAGCAGTCTATCCCCGGGGAGCGGGGGAGAAGATACGCAGTATTTT
cdr3_aa: CASSLSPGSGGEDTQYF

v_call: TRBV14
clone_size: .
j_call: TRBJ2-1
d_call: .
cdr3_nt: TGTGCCAGCAGCCAACTCGCCTACAATGAGCAGTTCTTC
cdr3_aa: CASSQLAYNEQFF

v_call: TRBV9
clone_size: .
j_call: TRBJ1-2
d_call: .
cdr3_nt: TGTGCCAGCAGCGTTCTAACTGCGGATTCCTATGGCTACACCTTC
cdr3_aa: CASSVLTADSYGYTF

v_call: TRBV9
clone_size: few
j_call: TRBJ1-2
d_call: TRBD1
cdr3_nt: TGTGCCAGCAGCGAGCCGGGACAGGGGGAGGAGAACTATGGCTACACCTTC
cdr3_aa: CASSEPGQGEENYGYTF

v_call: TRBV4-1
clone_size: .
j_call: TRBJ2-7
d_call: .
cdr3_nt: TGCGCCAGCAGCCAAGATATAGACTACGAGCAGTACTTC
cdr3_aa: CASSQDIDYEQYF

v_call: TRBV20-1
clone_size: .
j_call: TRBJ1-2
d_call: TRBD1
cdr3_nt: TGCAGTGTGGACAGGGACTACACCTTC
cdr3_aa: CSVDRDYTF

v_call: TRBV5-1
clone_size: .
j_call: TRBJ1-4
d_call: TRBD1
cdr3_nt: TGCGCCAGCAGCCTACAGGGGACAGGGGTTTACGACGAAAAACTGTTTTTT
cdr3_aa: CASSLQGTGVYDEKLFF

v_call: TRBV27
clone_size: .
j_call: TRBJ1-3
d_call: .
cdr3_nt: TGTGCCAGCAGTTTATTTGCAGGCACCATATATTTT
cdr3_aa: CASSLFAGTIYF

v_call: TRBV2
clone_size: .
j_call: TRBJ2-2
d_call: .
cdr3_nt: TGTGCCAGCAGTGGACTCCACACCGGGGAGCTGTTTTTT
cdr3_aa: CASSGLHTGELFF

v_call: TRBV7-2
clone_size: .
j_call: TRBJ1-1
d_call: .
cdr3_nt: TGTGCCAGCAGCTTTACATCCTTCCAGGGAGCTTTCTTT
cdr3_aa: CASSFTSFQGAFF

v_call: TRBV5-8
clone_size: .
j_call: TRBJ2-3
d_call: .
cdr3_nt: TGTGCCAGCAGCTTGAGGCAGGGCCTCATGGATACGCAGTATTTT
cdr3_aa: CASSLRQGLMDTQYF

v_call: TRBV30
clone_size: .
j_call: TRBJ1-1
d_call: TRBD1
cdr3_nt: TGTGCCTGGAGTGTAAGACAGGGGACCCACCATGAAGCTTTCTTT
cdr3_aa: CAWSVRQGTHHEAFF

v_call: TRBV5-4
clone_size: .
j_call: TRBJ2-1
d_call: TRBD2
cdr3_nt: TGTGCCAGCAGCTTGGATACTAGCGGGGCCCTATTTCGGCATGAGCAGTTCTTC
cdr3_aa: CASSLDTSGALFRHEQFF

v_call: TRBV19
clone_size: .
j_call: TRBJ1-5
d_call: .
cdr3_nt: TGTGCCAGTAGCCAGACAGGAGGTAGAGGTCAGCCCCAGCATTTT
cdr3_aa: CASSQTGGRGQPQHF

v_call: TRBV6-5
clone_size: .
j_call: TRBJ2-5
d_call: TRBD1
cdr3_nt: TGTGCCAGCAGACAACAGGGGGCAGTAGGGGAGACCCAGTACTTC
cdr3_aa: CASRQQGAVGETQYF

v_call: TRBV5-1
clone_size: .
j_call: TRBJ2-3
d_call: .
cdr3_nt: TGCGCCAGCAGCTTGGGGAGGACCATCACAGATACGCAGTATTTT
cdr3_aa: CASSLGRTITDTQYF

v_call: TRBV7-9
clone_size: .
j_call: TRBJ1-6
d_call: TRBD1
cdr3_nt: TGTGCCAGCAGCTTAAGGGGTGCGGGGACAGGCACTAATTCACCCCTCCACTTT
cdr3_aa: CASSLRGAGTGTNSPLHF

v_call: TRBV4-1
clone_size: .
j_call: TRBJ1-5
d_call: .
cdr3_nt: TGCGCCAGCAGCCCCGGGGAGAGGAGCAATCAGCCCCAGCATTTT
cdr3_aa: CASSPGERSNQPQHF

v_call: TRBV6-1
clone_size: .
j_call: TRBJ1-3
d_call: .
cdr3_nt: TGTGCCAGCAGTGAAGCGGGAGGGCCAAACACCATATATTTT
cdr3_aa: CASSEAGGPNTIYF

v_call: TRBV18
clone_size: .
j_call: TRBJ1-2
d_call: TRBD1
cdr3_nt: TGTGCCAGCTCACCACCGTCGACCAGGGGGTCAGCAGTCCATGGCTACACCTTC
cdr3_aa: CASSPPSTRGSAVHGYTF

v_call: TRBV5-1
clone_size: .
j_call: TRBJ1-1
d_call: TRBD1
cdr3_nt: TGCGCCAGCAGCCCGGACCGGGACAGGGGGCGTCGGACTGAAGCTTTCTTT
cdr3_aa: CASSPDRDRGRRTEAFF

v_call: TRBV6-5
clone_size: .
j_call: TRBJ2-2
d_call: .
cdr3_nt: TGTGCCAGCAGGAGACAGTTCGCGAACACCGGGGAGCTGTTTTTT
cdr3_aa: CASRRQFANTGELFF

v_call: TRBV15
clone_size: .
j_call: TRBJ1-1
d_call: .
cdr3_nt: TGTGCCACCAGCGCCCGTCCCGCGGTCAACACTGAAGCTTTCTTT
cdr3_aa: CATSARPAVNTEAFF

v_call: TRBV5-1
clone_size: .
j_call: TRBJ2-1
d_call: .
cdr3_nt: TGCGCCAGCAGCTATGACACCACCTCCTACAATGAGCAGTTCTTC
cdr3_aa: CASSYDTTSYNEQFF

v_call: TRBV18
clone_size: .
j_call: TRBJ2-1
d_call: .
cdr3_nt: TGTGCCAGCTCACCAAGTTCTCCCGGGGTCGGTGAGCAGTTCTTC
cdr3_aa: CASSPSSPGVGEQFF

v_call: TRBV10-3
clone_size: .
j_call: TRBJ1-1
d_call: TRBD1
cdr3_nt: TGTGCCATCAGTGGCAATACAGGGGGTTCGAACACTGAAGCTTTCTTT
cdr3_aa: CAISGNTGGSNTEAFF

v_call: TRBV5-1
clone_size: .
j_call: TRBJ2-3
d_call: .
cdr3_nt: TGCGCCAGCAGTCCTGGGAGAATCACAGATACGCAGTATTTT
cdr3_aa: CASSPGRITDTQYF

v_call: TRBV10-3
clone_size: .
j_call: TRBJ2-5
d_call: .
cdr3_nt: TGTGCCATCAGTGTTCTAGGACAGGGAGGGGAGACCCAGTACTTC
cdr3_aa: CAISVLGQGGETQYF

v_call: TRBV27
clone_size: once
j_call: TRBJ2-7
d_call: TRBD1
cdr3_nt: TGTGCCAGCAGTTTCTGGCAGGGGACAGATATCTACGAGCAGTACTTC
cdr3_aa: CASSFWQGTDIYEQYF

v_call: TRBV7-6
clone_size: .
j_call: TRBJ2-2
d_call: .
cdr3_nt: TGTGCCAGCAGCTTAGAGGGGTTCGGGGAGCTGTTTTTT
cdr3_aa: CASSLEGFGELFF

v_call: TRBV10-2
clone_size: .
j_call: TRBJ1-5
d_call: .
cdr3_nt: TGCGCCAGCACCTCGGGTGGTAGCAATCAGCCCCAGCATTTT
cdr3_aa: CASTSGGSNQPQHF

v_call: TRBV19
clone_size: .
j_call: TRBJ2-2
d_call: .
cdr3_nt: TGTGCCAGTAGTATAGAGGGAGGACGGGCCGGGGAGCTGTTTTTT
cdr3_aa: CASSIEGGRAGELFF

v_call: TRBV9
clone_size: .
j_call: TRBJ1-2
d_call: .
cdr3_nt: TGTGCCAGCAGCGCCGGACGGGAGGGCCGCAGGGGTGGCTACACCTTC
cdr3_aa: CASSAGREGRRGGYTF

v_call: TRBV7-2
clone_size: .
j_call: TRBJ2-3
d_call: .
cdr3_nt: TGTGCCAGCAGCCCACAGTGGTCGGATACGCAGTATTTT
cdr3_aa: CASSPQWSDTQYF